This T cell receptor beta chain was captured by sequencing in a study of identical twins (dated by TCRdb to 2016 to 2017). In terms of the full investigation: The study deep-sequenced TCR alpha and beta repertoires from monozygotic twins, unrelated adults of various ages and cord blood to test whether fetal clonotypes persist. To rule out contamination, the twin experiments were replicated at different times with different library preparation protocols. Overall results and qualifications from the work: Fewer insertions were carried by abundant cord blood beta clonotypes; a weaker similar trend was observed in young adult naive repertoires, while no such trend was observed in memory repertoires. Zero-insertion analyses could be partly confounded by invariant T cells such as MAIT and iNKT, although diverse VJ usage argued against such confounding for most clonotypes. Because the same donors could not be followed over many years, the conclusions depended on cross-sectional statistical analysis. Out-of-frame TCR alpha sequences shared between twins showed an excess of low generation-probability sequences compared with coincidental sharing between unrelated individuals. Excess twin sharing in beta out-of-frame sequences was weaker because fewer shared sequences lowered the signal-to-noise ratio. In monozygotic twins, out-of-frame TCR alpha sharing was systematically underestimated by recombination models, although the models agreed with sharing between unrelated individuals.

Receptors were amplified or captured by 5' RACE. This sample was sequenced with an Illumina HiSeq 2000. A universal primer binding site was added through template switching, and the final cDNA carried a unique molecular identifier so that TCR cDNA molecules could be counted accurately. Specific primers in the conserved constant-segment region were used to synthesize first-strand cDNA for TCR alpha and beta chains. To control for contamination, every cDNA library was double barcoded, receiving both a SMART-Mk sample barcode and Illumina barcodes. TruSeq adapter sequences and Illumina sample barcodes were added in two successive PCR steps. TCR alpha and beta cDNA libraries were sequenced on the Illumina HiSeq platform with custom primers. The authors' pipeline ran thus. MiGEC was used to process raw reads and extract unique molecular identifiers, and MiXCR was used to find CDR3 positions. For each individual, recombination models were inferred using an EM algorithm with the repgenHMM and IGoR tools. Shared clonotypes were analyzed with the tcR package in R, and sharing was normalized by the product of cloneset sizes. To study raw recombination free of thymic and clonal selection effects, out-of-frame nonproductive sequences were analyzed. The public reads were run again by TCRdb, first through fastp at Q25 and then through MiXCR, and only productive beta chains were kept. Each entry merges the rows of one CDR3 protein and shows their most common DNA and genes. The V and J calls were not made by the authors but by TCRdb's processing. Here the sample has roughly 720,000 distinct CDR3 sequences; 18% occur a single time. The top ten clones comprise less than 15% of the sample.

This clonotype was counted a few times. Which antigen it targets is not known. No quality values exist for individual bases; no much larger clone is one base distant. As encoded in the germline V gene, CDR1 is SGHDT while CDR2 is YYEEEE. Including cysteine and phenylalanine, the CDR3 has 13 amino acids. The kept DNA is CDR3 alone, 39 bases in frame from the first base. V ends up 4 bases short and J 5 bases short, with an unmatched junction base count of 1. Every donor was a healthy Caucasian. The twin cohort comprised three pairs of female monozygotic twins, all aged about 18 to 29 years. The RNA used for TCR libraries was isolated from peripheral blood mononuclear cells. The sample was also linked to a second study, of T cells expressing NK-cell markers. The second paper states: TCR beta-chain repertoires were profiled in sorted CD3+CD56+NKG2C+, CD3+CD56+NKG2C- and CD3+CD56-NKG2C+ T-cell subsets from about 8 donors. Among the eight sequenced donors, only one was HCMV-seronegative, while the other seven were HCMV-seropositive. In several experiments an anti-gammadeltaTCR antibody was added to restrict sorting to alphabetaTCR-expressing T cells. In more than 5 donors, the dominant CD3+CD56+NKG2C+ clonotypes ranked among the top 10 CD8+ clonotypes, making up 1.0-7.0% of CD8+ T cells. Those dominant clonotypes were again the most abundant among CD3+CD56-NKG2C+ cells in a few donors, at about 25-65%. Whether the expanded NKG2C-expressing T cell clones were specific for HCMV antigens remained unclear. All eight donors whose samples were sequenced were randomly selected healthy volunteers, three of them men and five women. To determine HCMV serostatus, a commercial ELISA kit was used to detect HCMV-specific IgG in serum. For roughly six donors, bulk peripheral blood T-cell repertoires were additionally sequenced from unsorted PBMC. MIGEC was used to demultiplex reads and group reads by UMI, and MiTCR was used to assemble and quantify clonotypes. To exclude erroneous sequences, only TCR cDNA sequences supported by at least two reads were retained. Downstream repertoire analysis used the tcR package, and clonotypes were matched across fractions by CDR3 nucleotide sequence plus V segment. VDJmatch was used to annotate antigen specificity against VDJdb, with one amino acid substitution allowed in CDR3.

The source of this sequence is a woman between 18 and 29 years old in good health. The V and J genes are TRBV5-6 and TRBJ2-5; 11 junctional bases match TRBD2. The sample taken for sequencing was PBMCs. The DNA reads TGTGCCAGCAGCACTAGCGGGAGCGAGACCCAGTACTTC. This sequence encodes CASSTSGSETQYF.